These 19 T cell receptor beta chains originate from one sample sequenced in a study of blood T cell repertoires in COVID-19. Generated by immunoSEQ multiplex PCR, the TCRdb table keeps only in-frame clones and is missing some. The sample lists 90,000 to 150,000 clones, around nine tenths seen once, with more than 2% in the top ten. The specimen sequenced was peripheral blood. The receptors shown here come from a woman in her forties or fifties with acute or convalescent COVID-19.

CDR3 coding DNA: TGTGCCAGCACCAAGGGGTGGGGAACCTACGAGCAGTACTTC. Its translation is CASTKGWGTYEQYF. The J gene is TRBJ2-7, the V gene TRBV6-5; weak D call: TRBD1 (5 bases). V was clipped by 7 bases and J by 2 bases, with 15 bases between them. The CDR3 runs 14 residues. Germline V gene lookup returns CDR1 MNHEY and CDR2 SVGAGI.

The genes are TRBV7-9 and TRBJ2-6; no clear D. Per the germline V gene, CDR1 is SEHNR and CDR2 is FQNEAQ (reference sequence). This CDR3 contains 13 residues. Trimming shortened V by 3 bases and J by 3 bases, and 3 bases separated the two germline ends. In DNA, the CDR3 is TGTGCCAGCAGCTTTATTGGGGCCAACGTCCTGACTTTC. The encoded protein is CASSFIGANVLTF.

V gene TRBV5-1 combines with J gene TRBJ1-4; TRBD1 agrees at 8 bases. Germline loops: CDR1 SGHRS, CDR2 YFSETQ. Trimming took 1 base from V and 6 from J; bases not matched to a gene: 5. This CDR3 comprises 15 residues. The CDR3 reads CASSLQGARDEKLFF. In nucleotides, the CDR3 is TGCGCCAGCAGCTTGCAGGGGGCGCGGGATGAAAAACTGTTTTTT.

The CDR3 DNA reads TGTGCCAGCAGTCGGCGGGTGGGTGGGTACGAGCAGTACTTC. Protein: CASSRRVGGYEQYF. The gene calls are TRBV6-5 and TRBJ2-7; weak D call: TRBD2 (5 bases). Germline CDR1 MNHEY, CDR2 SVGAGI. Trimming took 5 bases from V and 4 from J, leaving 15 bases between them. The CDR3 length is 14 residues.

Here the CDR3 reads CASSVYRSDEQYF. CDR3 coding DNA: TGTGCCAGCAGTGTTTACAGGTCTGACGAGCAGTACTTC. V and J are TRBV2 and TRBJ2-7; possibly TRBD1 for D (5 bases). The CDR3 runs 13 residues. V lost 4 bases to trimming and J lost 5 bases, with 12 bases between them. The germline gives CDR1 SNHLY, CDR2 FYNNEI.

The J gene is TRBJ2-7, the V gene TRBV24-1, with 7 bases matching TRBD2. From germline, CDR1 is KGHDR and CDR2 SFDVKD. This CDR3 is 15 amino acids long. V shed 4 bases, J shed 3 bases, and the junction held 8 bases outside the gene matches. The DNA for the CDR3 is TGTGCCACCAGTGACCGGCGGGCGGGGGTCTACGAGCAGTACTTC. Its protein product is CATSDRRAGVYEQYF.

The chain has TRBV12-3 or TRBV12-4 and TRBJ1-2, with D unclear. This CDR3 contains 13 residues. Trimming removed 5 bases at V and 6 bases at J, with 13 bases between. The CDR3 spells CASSPAQYNGYTF. CDR3 in DNA: TGTGCCAGCAGTCCCGCACAATATAATGGCTACACCTTC.

Worth noting for this clone: Other DNA sequences within the sample encode an identical CDR3. This sequence joins TRBV11-3 and TRBJ1-1; possible D gene TRBD1, 6 bases. Germline V gene sequence: CDR1 SGHNT, CDR2 YENEEA. The length of the CDR3 is 11 residues. V was cut by 3 bases and J by 7 bases, with 6 bases left in between. This CDR3 reads CASSLDSEAFF. Here the CDR3 DNA reads TGTGCCAGCAGCTTGGACAGTGAAGCTTTCTTT.

DNA for the CDR3: TGTGCCAGCCGTGACAGGGCTCGGTATAGCAATCAGCCCCAGCATTTT. Protein sequence: CASRDRARYSNQPQHF. V usage is TRBV27 and J usage is TRBJ1-5; 7 nucleotides match TRBD1. From germline, CDR1 is MNHEY and CDR2 SMNVEV (reference sequence). V shed 8 bases, J shed 0 bases, and the junction held 10 bases outside the gene matches. The CDR3 runs to 16 residues.

The V call is TRBV30, the J call TRBJ1-4; possible D gene TRBD1, 6 bases. The CDR3 is 12 residues long. The germline V gene encodes CDR1 GTSNPN and CDR2 SVGIG (reference sequence). V was pared by 4 bases and J by 6 bases, with 9 bases between. The CDR3 nucleotides are TGTGCCTGGACAGGGGAGTATGAAAAACTGTTTTTT. It yields the protein CAWTGEYEKLFF.

The chain recombines TRBV19 with TRBJ1-6; 9 bases map to TRBD1. This CDR3 has 13 residues. V shed 8 bases, J shed 10 bases, and the junction held 6 bases outside the gene matches. CDR1 and CDR2 from the germline V gene are LNHDA and SQIVND (reference sequence). This CDR3 is CASEGQGRSPLHF. The CDR3 nucleotides are TGTGCCAGTGAGGGACAGGGAAGATCACCCCTCCACTTT.

The V gene is TRBV6-2 or TRBV6-3, the J gene TRBJ1-3; D may be TRBD1 (5 bases). Trimming stripped 5 bases from V and 0 bases from J, with 11 bases between. Germline assignment: CDR1 MNHEY and CDR2 SVGEGT. The CDR3 is 15 amino acids. CDR3 in DNA: TGTGCCAGCAGTCCCGGGGACTCCTCTGGAAACACCATATATTTT. As protein: CASSPGDSSGNTIYF.

V usage is TRBV3-1 (or the pseudogene TRBV3-2) and J usage is TRBJ1-2, with no clear D. Trimming removed 1 base from V and 4 bases from J, with 7 bases in between. Germline V gene data show CDR1 as LGHDT and CDR2 as YNNKEL (reference sequence). The CDR3 is 13 residues long. The CDR3 sequence is CASSQGSFYGYTF. As DNA, the CDR3 is TGTGCCAGCAGCCAAGGGAGTTTCTATGGCTACACCTTC.

The V gene is TRBV2, the J gene TRBJ2-7; 8 nucleotides align to TRBD2. The V and J ends lost 7 bases and 4 bases, in that order; junction bases with no gene match: 3. The germline V gene encodes CDR1 SNHLY and CDR2 FYNNEI. The CDR3 is made up of 12 amino acids. This CDR3 is CASTGGGYEQYF. The CDR3 DNA is TGTGCCAGCACCGGGGGGGGTTACGAGCAGTACTTC.

The chain employs TRBV7-8 and TRBJ1-4, with D possibly TRBD1 on 6 matching bases. Trimming took off 1 base at V and 8 bases at J, with 11 bases between the two ends. This CDR3 contains 14 residues. CDR1 is SGHVS, CDR2 FQNEAQ, per germline. CDR3 loop: CASSLGTRGEKLFF. As DNA, the CDR3 is TGTGCCAGCAGCTTAGGGACAAGGGGGGAAAAACTGTTTTTT.

This chain uses TRBV10-3 with TRBJ2-2, with D possibly being TRBD1 (5 bases). This CDR3 comprises 13 residues. V was pared by 4 bases and J by 6 bases, with 9 bases between. Germline CDR1 and CDR2: ENHRY and SYGVKD. CDR3 DNA: TGTGCCATCAGTGGGCAGGGCTCCGGGGAGCTGTTTTTT. Encoded protein: CAISGQGSGELFF.

The V gene is TRBV24-1, the J gene TRBJ1-5; D is unclear. The germline CDR1 and CDR2 sequences are KGHDR and SFDVKD. The CDR3 extends over 16 amino acids. The V and J ends lost 1 base and 6 bases respectively, with 15 bases between them. The CDR3 protein is CATSDFGKGPAQPQHF. CDR3 in DNA: TGTGCCACCAGTGATTTCGGGAAAGGGCCAGCTCAGCCCCAGCATTTT.

The V call is TRBV5-6, the J call TRBJ1-1; 7 positions match TRBD1. V gave up 4 bases and J gave up 3 bases; unmatched junction bases: 9. Per the germline V gene, CDR1 is SGHDT and CDR2 is YYEEEE. The CDR3 sequence is 15 residues long. CDR3 DNA sequence: TGTGCCAGCAGCCCCTCGGGGCAGGGGGACACTGAAGCTTTCTTT. Translated, it gives CASSPSGQGDTEAFF.

CDR3 residues: CASSYGRGETQYF. CDR3 DNA sequence: TGTGCCAGCAGCTACGGACGGGGAGAGACCCAGTACTTC. This chain links TRBV7-2 with TRBJ2-5; a weak D match, TRBD2 (5 bases). The CDR3 covers 13 residues. The germline V gene has CDR1 SGHTA and CDR2 FQGNSA. The V end was cut by 4 bases, the J end by 4 bases, with 10 bases between.